The entry below gives a single TCR beta chain sequence along with its context. Measured with immunoSEQ multiplex PCR; TCRdb has only the in-frame clones, and not every one. The table records about 120,000 clones, 80% to 90% of them present only once. V shed 1 base, J shed 4 bases, and the junction held 0 bases outside the gene matches. This CDR3 has 13 amino acids. CDR1 and CDR2 (germline): MNHEY, SMNVEV (reference sequence). This sample was included in a study of control samples from healthy donors and cancer patients. V gene TRBV27 combines with J gene TRBJ2-5, with 7 positions matching TRBD2. The sequence came from a man aged 45-65 years in good health. Sequenced sample: blood. In DNA form, the CDR3 reads TGTGCCAGCAGTTTATGGGGGGGAGAGACCCAGTACTTC. Its protein product is CASSLWGGETQYF.